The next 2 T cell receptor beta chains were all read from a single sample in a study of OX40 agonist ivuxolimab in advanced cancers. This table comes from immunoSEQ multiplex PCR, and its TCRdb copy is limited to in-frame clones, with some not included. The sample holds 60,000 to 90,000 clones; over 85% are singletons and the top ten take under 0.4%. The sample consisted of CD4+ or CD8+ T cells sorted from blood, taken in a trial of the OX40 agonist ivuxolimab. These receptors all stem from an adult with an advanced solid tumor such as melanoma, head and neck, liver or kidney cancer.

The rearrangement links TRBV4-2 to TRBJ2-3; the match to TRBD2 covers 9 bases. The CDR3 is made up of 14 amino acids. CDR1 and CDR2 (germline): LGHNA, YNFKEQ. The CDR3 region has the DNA TGTGACACTTCACGGCGGGGGGGCCCAGATACGCAGTATTTT. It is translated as CDTSRRGGPDTQYF.

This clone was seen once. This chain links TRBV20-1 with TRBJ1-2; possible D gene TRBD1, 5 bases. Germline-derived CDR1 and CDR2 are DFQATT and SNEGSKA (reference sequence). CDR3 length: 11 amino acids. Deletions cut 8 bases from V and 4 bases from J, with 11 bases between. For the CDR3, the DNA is TGCAGTTCGGACACTCCCTATGGCTACACCTTC. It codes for CSSDTPYGYTF.